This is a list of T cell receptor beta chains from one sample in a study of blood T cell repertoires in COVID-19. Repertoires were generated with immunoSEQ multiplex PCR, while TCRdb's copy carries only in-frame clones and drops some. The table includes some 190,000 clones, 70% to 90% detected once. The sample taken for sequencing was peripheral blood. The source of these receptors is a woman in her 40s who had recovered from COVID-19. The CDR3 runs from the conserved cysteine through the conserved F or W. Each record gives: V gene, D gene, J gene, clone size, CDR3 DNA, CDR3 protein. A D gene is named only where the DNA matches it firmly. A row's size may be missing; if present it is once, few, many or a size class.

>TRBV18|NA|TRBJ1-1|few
TGTGCCAGCTCAGCGGACAGGAACACTGAAGCTTTCTTT
CASSADRNTEAFF
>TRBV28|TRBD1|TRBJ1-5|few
TGTGCCAGCCGACAGGGGTTCCAGCCCCAGCATTTT
CASRQGFQPQHF
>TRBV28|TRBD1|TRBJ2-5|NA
TGTGCCAGCAGTTTGGGGACAGGGGAAGAGACCCAGTACTTC
CASSLGTGEETQYF
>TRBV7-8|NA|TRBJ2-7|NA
TGTGCCAGCAGCTTAGCTCCCGGAGGTTCCTCCTACGAGCAGTACTTC
CASSLAPGGSSYEQYF
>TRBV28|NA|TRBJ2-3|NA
TGTGCCAGCGGTGACAACCTTAGCACAGATACGCAGTATTTT
CASGDNLSTDTQYF
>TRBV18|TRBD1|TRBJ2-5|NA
TGTGCCAGCTCACCAGACAGGGGCAAGGAGACCCAGTACTTC
CASSPDRGKETQYF
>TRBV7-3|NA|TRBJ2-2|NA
TGTGCCAGCAGCTTGAGACAGGGGGAGCTGTTTTTT
CASSLRQGELFF
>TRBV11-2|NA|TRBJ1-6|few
TGTGCCAGCAGCTTAACGGACAGCGATAATTCACCCCTCCACTTT
CASSLTDSDNSPLHF
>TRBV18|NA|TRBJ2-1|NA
TGTGCCAGCTCACCAATAGCTTCACTAACACCGGGCAATGAGCAGTTCTTC
CASSPIASLTPGNEQFF
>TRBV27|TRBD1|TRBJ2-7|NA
TGTGCCAGCAGCCGCGGACAGGGATCCTACGAGCAGTACTTC
CASSRGQGSYEQYF
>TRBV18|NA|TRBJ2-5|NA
TGTGCCAGCTCCAGGGACACCCAAGAGACCCAGTACTTC
CASSRDTQETQYF
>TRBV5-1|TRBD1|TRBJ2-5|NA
TGCGCCAGCAATTTTGGACAGGGGGCGCGAGAGACCCAGTACTTC
CASNFGQGARETQYF
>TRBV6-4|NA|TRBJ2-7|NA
TGTGCCAGCAGTGACTCGATATGCAGCGTCCTCTACGAGCAGTACTTC
CASSDSICSVLYEQYF
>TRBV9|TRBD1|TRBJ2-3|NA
TGTGCCAGCAGCGCCCCGGAGAACAGGGGTTACCGCACAGATACGCAGTATTTT
CASSAPENRGYRTDTQYF
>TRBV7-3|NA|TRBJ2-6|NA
TGTGCCAGCAGCCTCGTAGTGCAATCTGGGGCCAACGTCCTGACTTTC
CASSLVVQSGANVLTF
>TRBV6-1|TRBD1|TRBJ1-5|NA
TGTGCCAGCAGTGAAGGGACAGGGGATAATCAGCCCCAGCATTTT
CASSEGTGDNQPQHF
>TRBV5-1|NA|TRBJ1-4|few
TGCGCCAGCAGCCTGGGACGGCCGGCTCTTCGGGGTGAAAAACTGTTTTTT
CASSLGRPALRGEKLFF
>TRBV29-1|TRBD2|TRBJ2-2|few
TGCAGCGTGCGGACTAGCGGGAGCTTAGACACCGGGGAGCTGTTTTTT
CSVRTSGSLDTGELFF
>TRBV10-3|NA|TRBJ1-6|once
TGTGCCATCAGTGAGTCGGACTCTCCCGTTTCACCCCTCCACTTT
CAISESDSPVSPLHF
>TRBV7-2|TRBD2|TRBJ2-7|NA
TGTGCCAGCAGCTTAGAAGGACTAGCGGTCTACGAGCAGTACTTC
CASSLEGLAVYEQYF
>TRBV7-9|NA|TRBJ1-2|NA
TGTGCCAGCAGCGTTCCGTCAGGCGGGAATGGCTACACCTTC
CASSVPSGGNGYTF
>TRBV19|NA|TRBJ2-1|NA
TGTGCCAGCACAAGGGGGGGCGGCGAGCAGTTCTTC
CASTRGGGEQFF
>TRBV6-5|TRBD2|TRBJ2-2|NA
TGTGCCAGCAGTTACATGGGAGGGGCCACCGGGGAGCTGTTTTTT
CASSYMGGATGELFF
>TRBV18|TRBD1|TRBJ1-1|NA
TGTGCCAGCTCGGAGATAGATCAGGGGGCAGGCACTGAAGCTTTCTTT
CASSEIDQGAGTEAFF
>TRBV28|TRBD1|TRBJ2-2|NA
TGTGCCAGCAGTTCGGTACAGGGCAGGGGGACCGGGGAGCTGTTTTTT
CASSSVQGRGTGELFF
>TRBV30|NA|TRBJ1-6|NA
TGTGCCTGGAGTGTACGCGGGGGGAGACAACCCCTCCACTTT
CAWSVRGGRQPLHF
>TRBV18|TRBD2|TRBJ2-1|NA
TGTGCCAGCTCACCAGGCGGGAGGACGTTGTACAATGAGCAGTTCTTC
CASSPGGRTLYNEQFF
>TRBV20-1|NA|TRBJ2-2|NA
TGCAGTGCTCCCACGGTGGGGGAGCTGTTTTTT
CSAPTVGELFF
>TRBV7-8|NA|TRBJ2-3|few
TGTGCCAGCAGCCTATTTGATACGCAGTATTTT
CASSLFDTQYF
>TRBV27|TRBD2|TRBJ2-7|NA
TGTGCCAGCAGCCTCAAGCCGGGATTAGCGGGACGGAGCTCCTACGAGCAGTACTTC
CASSLKPGLAGRSSYEQYF
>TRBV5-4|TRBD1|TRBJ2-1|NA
TGTGCCAGCAGCTTGGGGCAGGGGGCATCCTACAATGAGCAGTTCTTC
CASSLGQGASYNEQFF
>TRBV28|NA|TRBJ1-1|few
TGTGCCAGCAGTGACCGGCGGGCTGAAGCTTTCTTT
CASSDRRAEAFF
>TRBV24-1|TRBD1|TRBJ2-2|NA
TGTGCCACCACAACCGGGACAGGGGCCACCGGGGAGCTGTTTTTT
CATTTGTGATGELFF
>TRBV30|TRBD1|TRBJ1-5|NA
TGTGCCTGGAGTGTTACAGGGGATAGTCAGCCCCAGCATTTT
CAWSVTGDSQPQHF
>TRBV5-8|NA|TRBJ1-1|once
TGTGCCAGCAGCTTGGTGTGGCAGAACACTGAAGCTTTCTTT
CASSLVWQNTEAFF
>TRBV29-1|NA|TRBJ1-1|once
TGCAGCGTTGAGGGGAGCTTAGGAATGAACACTGAAGCTTTCTTT
CSVEGSLGMNTEAFF
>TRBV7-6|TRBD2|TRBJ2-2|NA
TGTGCCAGCAGCTCGGGACTAGCGGGAATCGGGGAGCTGTTTTTT
CASSSGLAGIGELFF
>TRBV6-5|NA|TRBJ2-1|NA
TGTGCCAGCAGTTACTCCCTCGGGGGAAGGGGCAATGAGCAGTTCTTC
CASSYSLGGRGNEQFF
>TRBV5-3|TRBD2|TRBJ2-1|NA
TGTGCCAGAAGCGAGTTGCTAGCGGGTAGGTACAATGAGCAGTTCTTC
CARSELLAGRYNEQFF
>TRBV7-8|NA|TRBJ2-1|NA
TGTGCCAGCAGCTCAGGACTGGCCAGCGTCATGCAGCAGTTCTTC
CASSSGLASVMQQFF
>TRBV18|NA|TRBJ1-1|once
TGTGCCAGCTCACCAACAGGAGGGGACACTGAAGCTTTCTTT
CASSPTGGDTEAFF
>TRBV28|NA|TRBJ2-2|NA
TGTGCCAGCAGTTTATGGGGACAAGGGTTGATGGGGCCGGTCGGGGAGCTGTTTTTT
CASSLWGQGLMGPVGELFF
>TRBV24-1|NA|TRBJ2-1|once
TGTGCCACCAGTGATTCCCGGGATCTATTACTACGACTCTACAATGAGCAGTTCTTC
CATSDSRDLLLRLYNEQFF
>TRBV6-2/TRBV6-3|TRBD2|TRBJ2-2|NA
TGTGCCAGCAGTTTGCACGCACTAGCGGGGGACACCGGGGAGCTGTTTTTT
CASSLHALAGDTGELFF
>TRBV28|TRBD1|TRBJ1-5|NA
TGTGCCAGCAGTCCGGGACAGCGGAATCAGCCCCAGCATTTT
CASSPGQRNQPQHF
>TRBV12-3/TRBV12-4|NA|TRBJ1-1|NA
TGTGCCAGCAGTTTCGGTCGGGTCGAAGCTTTCTTT
CASSFGRVEAFF
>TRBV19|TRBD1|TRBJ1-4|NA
TGTGCCAGTAGTAAAGGACAGGGGTTGGAGGAAAAACTGTTTTTT
CASSKGQGLEEKLFF
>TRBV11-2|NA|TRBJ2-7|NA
TGTGCCAGCAGCTTAGGGCCAACCGATTCCTCCGAGCAGTACTTC
CASSLGPTDSSEQYF
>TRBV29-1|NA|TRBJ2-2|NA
TGCAGCGTTCGGAGCACCGGGGAGCTGTTTTTT
CSVRSTGELFF
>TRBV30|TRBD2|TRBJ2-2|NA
TGTGCCAACCCCGGGACTAGCGGGAGCTACGGGGAGCTGTTTTTT
CANPGTSGSYGELFF
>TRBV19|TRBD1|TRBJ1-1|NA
TGTGCCAGTAACCCGGACAGGGTCAACACTGAAGCTTTCTTT
CASNPDRVNTEAFF